This TCR beta chain derives from a study of human T cells and chemical hapten exposure. Study-level background: DPC at 2% was the sensitizing agent, placed on approximately 2 cm by approximately 2 cm of upper inner arm skin.

Study results and limitations: Expanded TCRs formed significantly more large CDR3 similarity clusters than controls.

Germline lookup yields CDR1 DFQATT and CDR2 SNEGSKA (reference sequence). The CDR3 extends over 15 amino acids. Trimming stripped 6 bases from V and 8 bases from J, with 22 bases between. Time point reported: patch test 1, 2 weeks after DPC sensitization. The sample's treatment: therapeutic diphenylcyclopropenone sensitization with weekly scalp DPC. TCRdb passed the RACE reads through MiXCR, listing each CDR3 protein once. The sample yields 370,000 or so distinct CDR3 sequences, more than 4.5% seen once. This clonotype occurred many times. Its matching antigen is unknown. The sample here was whole blood, taken in connection with sensitization to the hapten diphenylcyclopropenone (DPC). J is TRBJ1-4 and V is TRBV20-1, with a possible D match to TRBD1 (5 bases). The TCR originated in a woman between 45 and 60 years old with alopecia areata. Some clones in this sample may be carry-over from other donors' samples. CDR3 residues: CSADISGPEGEKLFF. The CDR3 DNA is TGCAGTGCAGACATCTCAGGGCCCGAGGGGGAAAAACTGTTTTTT.